The 29 T cell receptor beta chains presented below share a single source sample, sequenced in a study of T cell repertoires in cytomegalovirus infection (dated 2019 in TCRdb). Sequenced on an Illumina HiSeq 1500. TCRdb reprocessing: public reads trimmed at Q25 with fastp, clones called with MiXCR, in-frame beta chains kept. Each CDR3 protein appears once, grouped with its most common genes and DNA. A total of about 900,000 distinct CDR3 sequences appear in this sample, approximately 31% of them only once. The biggest ten clones account for around an eighth of the sample. Which antigens these TCRs recognize remains unknown. The sample's treatment or condition label, in plain terms: in vitro stimulation with specific CMV peptide epitopes to enrich CMV-specific T cells. This material consisted of cultured CD8+ T cells from PBMCs, taken from culture after CMV antigen stimulation. The origin of the receptors is a human donor in good health (CMV status not recorded). Some clones in this sample may be carry-over from other donors' samples.

The chain recombines TRBV12-3 or TRBV12-4 with TRBJ1-2; D not resolved. This CDR3 has 13 residues. Trimming took 3 bases from V and 6 from J, leaving 11 bases between them. In nucleotides, the CDR3 is TGTGCCAGCAGTTTCAACAGTGATGATGGCTACACCTTC. Translated, it gives CASSFNSDDGYTF.

V gene TRBV27 combines with J gene TRBJ2-6, with D perhaps TRBD1 or TRBD2 (6 bases each). The V gene's germline CDR1 is MNHEY and CDR2 SMNVEV (reference sequence). V was shortened by 7 bases and J by 0 bases, with 13 bases between the two germline ends. The CDR3 spans 16 residues. Here the CDR3 DNA reads TGTGCCAGCAACTTTAGGGGGGCCTCTGGGGCCAACGTCCTGACTTTC. It is translated as CASNFRGASGANVLTF.

This clonotype was seen many times. The chain carries TRBV7-2 and TRBJ2-7, with D perhaps matching TRBD1 (6 bases). This CDR3 is built from 14 residues. Trimming cost V 0 bases and J 0 bases, with 6 bases left between them. CDR1 and CDR2 (germline): SGHTA, FQGNSA. For the CDR3, the DNA is TGTGCCAGCAGCTTAGCGACAGGCTCCTACGAGCAGTACTTC. Translated, it gives CASSLATGSYEQYF.

This clonotype showed up many times. The V call is TRBV7-6, the J call TRBJ2-1; 12 nucleotides match TRBD2. Per germline, CDR1 SGHVS and CDR2 FNYEAQ. The CDR3 covers 18 residues. After removal of 5 bases from V and 0 bases from J, the junction contained 8 bases not matched to a gene. The chain's CDR3 is CASSQGLAGISSYNEQFF. The DNA of the CDR3 is TGTGCCAGCAGCCAAGGACTAGCGGGGATAAGCTCCTACAATGAGCAGTTCTTC.

As to this clonotype: Since a much larger clone is just one base distant, this may be a read error. This chain joins TRBV7-2 and TRBJ1-1; unclear D gene. The CDR3 covers 10 residues. From germline, CDR1 is SGHTA and CDR2 FQGNSA. The CDR3 nucleotides are TGTGTCAGCGCCGGCTCTGAAGCTTTCTTT. It translates to CVSAGSEAFF.

This sequence joins TRBV10-3 and TRBJ2-7, with D tentatively TRBD1 or TRBD2 (5 bases each). The CDR3 has 14 amino acids. Germline V gene lookup returns CDR1 ENHRY and CDR2 SYGVKD. Trimming took off 7 bases at V and 1 base at J, with 14 bases between the two ends. The CDR3 is CAIKKRDGSYEQYV. In DNA, the CDR3 is TGTGCCATCAAAAAAAGGGACGGATCCTACGAGCAGTACGTC.

In its sample, this clonotype was seen once. A read error may be the cause here, since a much bigger clone is one base away. This CDR3 is missing its conserved last phenylalanine or tryptophan, likely due to a read error. The chain couples TRBV7-8 to TRBJ1-2; weak D call: TRBD1 (5 bases). Trimming took off 3 bases at V and 6 bases at J, with 17 bases between the two ends. The CDR3 runs 15 residues. CDR1 is SGHVS, CDR2 FQNEAQ, per germline. The CDR3 nucleotides are TGTGCCAGCAGCTTCCCCCCCGGGACCTTTGATGGCTACACCTCC. Its protein is CASSFPPGTFDGYTS.

J is TRBJ2-5 and V is TRBV7-9; weak D call: TRBD2 (6 bases). This CDR3 spans 13 amino acids. Between the trimmed V and J ends, which lost 5 bases and 4 bases, there was a span of 11 bases. Germline-derived CDR1 and CDR2 are SEHNR and FQNEAQ (reference sequence). The CDR3 nucleotides read TGTGCCAGCAGCGGGGGGTCGGGAGAGACCCAGTACTTC. Translating it yields CASSGGSGETQYF.

This clonotype appeared a few times. This chain connects TRBV12-5 to TRBJ1-5; unclear D gene. CDR1 and CDR2 from the germline V gene are LGHNT and FRNRAP. CDR3 length: 11 amino acids. V dropped 1 base and J dropped 9 bases, with 4 bases sitting between them. The CDR3 DNA reads as TGTGCTAGTGGTTTGGGACCGCCCCAGCATTTT. Translated, it gives CASGLGPPQHF.

The genes are TRBV20-1 and TRBJ2-3; a possible D gene is TRBD2 (7 bases). This CDR3 is built from 13 residues. V lost 7 bases and J lost 6, with 17 bases in between. The germline CDR1 and CDR2 sequences are DFQATT and SNEGSKA (reference sequence). CDR3 amino acids: CSGIGGGDDTQYF. Here the CDR3 DNA reads TGCAGTGGGATAGGGGGGGGCGACGATACGCAGTATTTT.

This clonotype showed up just a few times. The chain uses TRBV15 and TRBJ2-5; a weak D match, TRBD2 (6 bases). Trimming stripped 3 bases from V and 5 bases from J, with 13 bases between. Germline values: CDR1 LNHNV, CDR2 YYDKDF (reference sequence). The CDR3 spans 14 residues. The chain's CDR3 is CATSRGRSRETQYF. The CDR3 DNA is TGTGCCACCAGCAGGGGGAGGAGTCGGGAGACCCAGTACTTC.

In its sample, this clonotype was seen a few times. The chain links TRBV28 to TRBJ2-1; the D gene is possibly TRBD2 (5 bases). V dropped 5 bases and J dropped 5 bases, with 16 bases sitting between them. The CDR3 runs to 15 residues. Germline CDR1 reads MDHEN; CDR2 reads SYDVKM. The CDR3 DNA sequence: TGTGCCAGCAGTAGCCGGGCTAGCTTCGACAATGAGCAGTTCTTC. Its protein is CASSSRASFDNEQFF.

This clonotype has more than one count but fewer than ten. V usage is TRBV2 and J usage is TRBJ2-7; TRBD1 matches 9 bases. This CDR3 contains 15 residues. Trimming cost V 2 bases and J 6 bases; bases outside gene matches: 8. Germline-derived CDR1 and CDR2 are SNHLY and FYNNEI. In nucleotides, the CDR3 is TGTGCCAGCAGTGAATGGGGGACAGGGCAAACCGAGCAGTACTTC. Translating it yields CASSEWGTGQTEQYF. Using reference TRBV2 and TRBJ2-7 for the parts outside the CDR3, the full variable domain is EPEVTQTPSHQVTQMGQEVILRCVPISNHLYFYWYRQILGQKVEFLVSFYNNEISEKSEIFDDQFSVERPDGSNFTLKIRSTKLEDSAMYFCASSEWGTGQTEQYFGPGTRLTVT.

The rearrangement links TRBV28 to TRBJ1-5; D uncertain. Per the germline V gene, CDR1 is MDHEN and CDR2 is SYDVKM. Trimming shortened V by 5 bases and J by 5 bases, and 10 bases separated the two germline ends. CDR3 size: 13 residues. For the CDR3, the DNA is TGTGCCAGCAGTGGCGTGTGGGATCAGCCCCAGCATTTT. Its translation: CASSGVWDQPQHF.

This clonotype occurred a few times. The chain uses TRBV7-6 and TRBJ1-5; D call uncertain. The germline CDR1 and CDR2 sequences are SGHVS and FNYEAQ. V gave up 5 bases and J gave up 8 bases, with 13 bases separating them. CDR3 length: 13 residues. This chain's CDR3 is CASSLRAQEPQHF. The CDR3 bases are TGTGCCAGCAGCCTTCGGGCTCAAGAGCCCCAGCATTTT.

This clonotype was found a few times. This sequence joins TRBV15 and TRBJ2-7; D gene uncertain. Per the germline V gene, CDR1 is LNHNV and CDR2 is YYDKDF (reference sequence). The CDR3 totals 13 residues. Trimming pared 0 bases from V and 6 bases from J, leaving 9 bases between. The DNA for the CDR3 is TGTGCCACCAGCAGAGAAAGAGGAACCGAGCAGTACGTC. Encoded protein: CATSRERGTEQYV.

V is TRBV4-1 and J is TRBJ2-7; 8 bases map to TRBD2. The CDR3 sequence is 15 residues long. J lost 4 bases, V lost 0 bases, and 5 bases had no gene match. Per germline, CDR1 MGHRA and CDR2 YSYEKL. This chain's CDR3 is CASSQERAGGYEQYF. DNA for the CDR3: TGCGCCAGCAGCCAAGAAAGGGCGGGGGGTTACGAGCAGTACTTC.

The chain links TRBV19 to TRBJ1-1; D unresolved. Per the germline V gene, CDR1 is LNHDA and CDR2 is SQIVND (reference sequence). V gave up 10 bases and J gave up 1 base, with 13 bases separating them. The CDR3 consists of 13 residues. The CDR3 region has the DNA TGTGCCACCAACTTAGGACGGAACACTGAAGCTTTCTTT. Its translation: CATNLGRNTEAFF.

The V gene is TRBV19, the J gene TRBJ2-7; maybe TRBD1 (6 bases). CDR1 and CDR2 from the germline V gene are LNHDA and SQIVND (reference sequence). V shed 3 bases and J shed 0 bases, with 12 bases lying between them. The CDR3 is made up of 15 amino acids. This CDR3 is CASSIGQRASYEQYV. Here the CDR3 DNA reads TGTGCCAGTAGTATTGGACAGAGGGCCTCCTACGAGCAGTACGTC.

The chain links TRBV5-1 to TRBJ2-7; 8 bases align to TRBD1. The CDR3 contains 15 residues. The ends lost 1 base at V and 2 bases at J; junction bases unmatched: 5. The germline V gene encodes CDR1 SGHRS and CDR2 YFSETQ. CDR3: CASSLTGQETYEQYF. CDR3 DNA: TGCGCCAGCAGCTTGACGGGACAGGAGACCTACGAGCAGTACTTC.

The V gene is TRBV12-3 or TRBV12-4, the J gene TRBJ1-4; possible D gene TRBD1, 5 bases. Trimming removed 6 bases at V and 5 bases at J, with 10 bases between. The CDR3 has 13 amino acids. CDR3 amino acids: CASRLDSNEKLFF. In nucleotides, the CDR3 is TGTGCCAGCAGACTCGACAGCAATGAAAAACTGTTTTTT.

The chain uses TRBV6-1 and TRBJ1-1; no clear D gene. The germline V gene has CDR1 MNHNS and CDR2 SASEGT. V shed 5 bases and J shed 1 base, with 8 bases lying between them. This CDR3 has 13 amino acids. The CDR3 reads CASSYQPNTEAFF. Written as DNA, the CDR3 is TGTGCCAGCAGTTATCAGCCGAACACTGAAGCTTTCTTT.

V gene TRBV27 combines with J gene TRBJ1-2, with D perhaps TRBD1 (6 bases). The CDR3 runs to 15 residues. Germline CDR1 MNHEY, CDR2 SMNVEV (reference sequence). Trimming shortened V by 0 bases and J by 3 bases, and 11 bases separated the two germline ends. CDR3 coding DNA: TGTGCCAGCAGTTTATCTTGGGGGGCAGACTATGGCTACACCTTC. It translates to CASSLSWGADYGYTF.

This chain links TRBV7-4 with TRBJ2-1, with 9 bases that match TRBD1. Germline V gene lookup returns CDR1 SGHVT and CDR2 SQSDAQ. The CDR3 extends over 15 amino acids. V lost 6 bases and J lost 5; bases outside the gene matches: 8. The chain's CDR3 is CASSADRGVHNEQFF. The CDR3 nucleotides read TGTGCCAGCAGTGCAGACAGGGGGGTTCACAATGAGCAGTTCTTC.

This clonotype was counted at least ten times. The chain carries TRBV7-6 and TRBJ1-6, with D perhaps matching TRBD1 (6 bases). Looked up from germline, CDR1 is SGHVS and CDR2 is FNYEAQ. CDR3 length: 15 amino acids. V lost 1 base, J lost 10 bases, and 14 bases lay in between. This chain's CDR3 is CASSLVRGPESPLHF. The CDR3 DNA is TGTGCCAGCAGCTTAGTTCGGGGGCCGGAATCACCCCTCCACTTT.

This chain connects TRBV6-1 to TRBJ1-2; D is unclear. From germline, CDR1 is MNHNS and CDR2 SASEGT. V was pared by 8 bases and J by 0 bases, with 13 bases between. This CDR3 has 14 residues. The DNA of the CDR3 is TGTGCCAGCCTTGAAGTACTTTCTAACTATGGCTACACCTTC. Translated: CASLEVLSNYGYTF.

This clonotype was recorded a few times. The chain links TRBV5-6 to TRBJ2-1, with D possibly being TRBD2 (6 bases). Germline V gene sequence: CDR1 SGHDT, CDR2 YYEEEE. CDR3 size: 16 residues. The germline V and J ends were trimmed by 3 bases and 8 bases, with 21 bases remaining between them. This chain's CDR3 is CASSSRTSGVAHEQFF. The DNA of the CDR3 is TGTGCCAGCAGCTCGAGGACGTCGGGGGTGGCCCATGAGCAGTTCTTC.

This CDR3 is CASSSIENEQFF. In DNA form, the CDR3 reads TGTGCCAGCAGTTCTATAGAGAATGAGCAGTTCTTC. The chain uses TRBV7-9 and TRBJ2-1; unclear D gene. Deletions cut 6 bases from V and 7 bases from J, with 10 bases between. The CDR3 runs to 12 residues. CDR1 SEHNR and CDR2 FQNEAQ come from the germline V gene (reference sequence).

The chain is built from TRBV9 and TRBJ2-2; tentatively, D is TRBD1 or TRBD2 (6 bases each). Germline V gives CDR1 SGDLS, CDR2 YYNGEE. The CDR3 is 16 amino acids. V shed 0 bases and J shed 0 bases, with 9 bases lying between them. CDR3 sequence: CASSVAGGPNTGELFF. The CDR3 coding sequence is TGTGCCAGCAGCGTAGCTGGGGGGCCGAACACCGGGGAGCTGTTTTTT.